Listed below are T cell receptor beta chains from one sample, sequenced in a study of blood T cell repertoires in COVID-19. Using immunoSEQ multiplex PCR, the repertoire was profiled, and TCRdb retains in-frame clones only, with some absent. The table has 100,000 to 150,000 clones, roughly 86% seen once; the top ten hold roughly 10%. The sequenced sample consisted of peripheral blood. The receptors come from a woman in her seventies with COVID-19, enrolled during active disease. Each CDR3 is given with its conserved first and last residue. D genes are given only for firm matches. Size values are once, few and many counts, or a class for expanded clones, and some rows have none.

j_gene | v_gene | d_gene | abundance | CDR3aa | CDR3nt
TRBJ2-5 | TRBV27 | NA | once | CASSHDRRTETQYF | TGTGCCAGCAGTCACGATAGGAGGACAGAGACCCAGTACTTC
TRBJ2-1 | TRBV29-1 | NA | NA | CSVGAPDNEQFF | TGCAGCGTTGGAGCCCCCGACAATGAGCAGTTCTTC
TRBJ1-3 | TRBV5-8 | NA | NA | CASSRGRLRGNTIYF | TGTGCCAGCAGCCGCGGTCGGCTAAGGGGAAACACCATATATTTT
TRBJ1-1 | TRBV5-1 | NA | NA | CASSPGLGLNTEAFF | TGCGCCAGCAGCCCAGGGCTCGGGCTGAACACTGAAGCTTTCTTT
TRBJ2-1 | TRBV7-9 | TRBD2 | once | CASKKWSGAYNEQFF | TGTGCCAGTAAAAAATGGAGCGGGGCCTACAATGAGCAGTTCTTC
TRBJ2-3 | TRBV2 | NA | NA | CASSDTRGKDTQYF | TGTGCCAGCAGTGACACGAGAGGGAAAGATACGCAGTATTTT
TRBJ1-1 | TRBV30 | NA | once | CAWRGDDGAEGAEAFF | TGTGCCTGGAGGGGGGATGACGGGGCGGAGGGAGCTGAAGCTTTCTTT
TRBJ1-2 | TRBV5-1 | TRBD1 | NA | CASSPDRAGYTF | TGCGCCAGCAGCCCCGACAGGGCTGGCTACACCTTC
TRBJ2-1 | TRBV15 | TRBD2 | NA | CATSRDRRLAVHNEQFF | TGTGCCACCAGCAGAGATCGGCGACTAGCGGTACACAATGAGCAGTTCTTC
TRBJ2-1 | TRBV7-9 | NA | NA | CASSPGFPTNEQFF | TGTGCCAGCAGCCCAGGGTTCCCGACGAATGAGCAGTTCTTC
TRBJ2-3 | TRBV5-4 | TRBD2 | few | CASSLDLLAVAQYF | TGTGCCAGCAGCTTGGACTTACTAGCGGTGGCGCAGTATTTT
TRBJ2-3 | TRBV11-2 | TRBD1 | NA | CASSSGQGASDTQYF | TGTGCCAGCAGCTCTGGACAGGGAGCATCAGATACGCAGTATTTT
TRBJ1-5 | TRBV27 | NA | NA | CASSFAQGFQPQHF | TGTGCCAGCAGTTTTGCCCAGGGATTTCAGCCCCAGCATTTT
TRBJ2-6 | TRBV18 | TRBD2 | NA | CASSSPSGISGANVLTF | TGTGCCAGCTCATCCCCTAGCGGGATCTCTGGGGCCAACGTCCTGACTTTC
TRBJ1-5 | TRBV10-3 | NA | NA | CAIGEGFDQPQHF | TGTGCCATCGGGGAGGGGTTTGATCAGCCCCAGCATTTT
TRBJ1-4 | TRBV29-1 | NA | NA | CSVEDSSRATNEKLFF | TGCAGCGTTGAAGACAGTTCTCGTGCAACTAATGAAAAACTGTTTTTT
TRBJ2-6 | TRBV19 | TRBD2 | NA | CASSRLAGRAANVLTF | TGTGCCAGTAGCCGACTAGCGGGGCGCGCGGCCAACGTCCTGACTTTC
TRBJ1-1 | TRBV5-1 | NA | NA | CASSGGNVGEYRGAFF | TGCGCCAGCAGCGGGGGCAACGTAGGGGAGTACCGCGGAGCTTTCTTT
TRBJ1-1 | TRBV28 | NA | NA | CASSLWGDTGEAFF | TGTGCCAGCAGTTTATGGGGAGATACGGGTGAAGCTTTCTTT
TRBJ2-7 | TRBV7-6 | NA | NA | CASSPQGASYEQYF | TGTGCCAGCAGCCCGCAGGGCGCTTCTTACGAGCAGTACTTC
TRBJ2-5 | TRBV5-1 | NA | NA | CASSLTGSPETQYF | TGCGCCAGCAGCTTAACAGGGTCGCCAGAGACCCAGTACTTC
TRBJ1-2 | TRBV4-1 | NA | NA | CASSQGTVLKANYGYTF | TGCGCCAGCAGCCAAGGGACAGTTCTCAAAGCTAACTATGGCTACACCTTC
TRBJ2-5 | TRBV5-5 | NA | NA | CASRATGHQETQYF | TGTGCCAGCAGGGCGACAGGCCATCAAGAGACCCAGTACTTC
TRBJ2-2 | TRBV5-1 | TRBD1 | once | CASSLLGQANTGELFF | TGCGCCAGCAGCTTGTTGGGACAGGCGAACACCGGGGAGCTGTTTTTT
TRBJ1-3 | TRBV6-5 | NA | NA | CASSTDRTGNTIYF | TGTGCCAGCAGTACCGACAGGACTGGAAACACCATATATTTT
TRBJ1-5 | TRBV5-8 | NA | NA | CASSANRAPGNQPQHF | TGTGCCAGCAGCGCAAACAGGGCCCCAGGAAATCAGCCCCAGCATTTT
TRBJ2-7 | TRBV7-9 | TRBD1 | NA | CASSLVTGGFNEQYF | TGTGCCAGCAGCTTAGTAACAGGGGGTTTCAACGAGCAGTACTTC
TRBJ1-3 | TRBV30 | NA | NA | CAWDEGGSGNTIYF | TGTGCCTGGGACGAGGGTGGATCTGGAAACACCATATATTTT
TRBJ1-2 | TRBV6-5 | NA | once | CATKGRGQGGYTF | TGTGCCACCAAGGGCAGGGGCCAAGGTGGCTACACCTTC
TRBJ1-1 | TRBV7-2 | TRBD1 | NA | CASSPRQGGRTEAFF | TGTGCCAGCAGCCCAAGACAGGGCGGTCGCACTGAAGCTTTCTTT
TRBJ2-6 | TRBV19 | NA | NA | CASSNRETFGANVLTF | TGTGCCAGTAGTAACAGGGAGACCTTTGGGGCCAACGTCCTGACTTTC
TRBJ1-2 | TRBV7-9 | NA | NA | CASSLGAGTHYGYTF | TGTGCCAGCAGCTTAGGTGCGGGGACGCATTATGGCTACACCTTC
TRBJ2-5 | TRBV29-1 | NA | NA | CSVELRETQYF | TGCAGCGTAGAGCTACGTGAGACCCAGTACTTC
TRBJ2-1 | TRBV12-3/TRBV12-4 | NA | NA | CASSQGGNEQFF | TGTGCCAGCAGTCAGGGGGGCAATGAGCAGTTCTTC
TRBJ2-7 | TRBV7-8 | TRBD2 | NA | CASSSEIAGTSYEQYF | TGTGCCAGCAGCTCAGAGATAGCGGGGACCTCTTACGAGCAGTACTTC
TRBJ1-5 | TRBV28 | NA | few | CATKGGPSNQPQHF | TGTGCCACCAAGGGAGGGCCTAGCAATCAGCCCCAGCATTTT
TRBJ1-2 | TRBV3-1/TRBV3-2 | NA | NA | CASSQSDSYYGYTF | TGTGCCAGCAGCCAATCGGACAGCTACTATGGCTACACCTTC
TRBJ2-7 | TRBV2 | NA | NA | CASSEGTRVEEQYF | TGTGCCAGCAGTGAAGGGACACGGGTAGAGGAGCAGTACTTC
TRBJ1-2 | TRBV28 | TRBD1 | once | CATWTGALKGYTF | TGTGCCACATGGACAGGGGCCCTAAAGGGCTACACCTTC
TRBJ1-5 | TRBV6-5 | TRBD1 | NA | CASSSGQGQYQPQHF | TGTGCCAGCAGTTCGGGACAGGGTCAATATCAGCCCCAGCATTTT
TRBJ2-1 | TRBV9 | NA | NA | CASSLRPLEDNEQFF | TGTGCCAGCAGCCTTCGCCCACTAGAAGACAATGAGCAGTTCTTC
TRBJ1-1 | TRBV19 | NA | once | CASSIQSDSRKAFF | TGTGCCAGTAGTATCCAGTCTGATTCCAGGAAAGCTTTCTTT
TRBJ2-1 | TRBV28 | TRBD2 | NA | CASSLTGGAVFEQFF | TGTGCCAGCAGTTTGACGGGGGGGGCTGTTTTTGAGCAGTTCTTC
TRBJ1-6 | TRBV19 | TRBD1 | NA | CASSIFSRTGVNSPLHF | TGTGCCAGTAGTATCTTCAGTCGGACAGGGGTTAATTCACCCCTCCACTTT
TRBJ2-3 | TRBV5-6 | TRBD2 | NA | CASSSLAGAADTQYF | TGTGCCAGCAGCTCTCTAGCGGGGGCCGCCGATACGCAGTATTTT